This T cell receptor (beta chain) was identified during a study of blood T cell repertoires in COVID-19. How the authors handled the data: Nucleated cell counts were estimated from reference gene primer amplification. TCRdb keeps only in-frame clones here, not all; method: immunoSEQ multiplex PCR. That table is the source of V, J and clone size, and D and trimming were worked out from the DNA. The data show about 73,000 clones, less than 75% seen once. Trimming removed 3 bases from V and 2 bases from J; junction bases left unmatched: 2. The V gene's germline CDR1 is LNHDA and CDR2 SQIVND (reference sequence). The length of the CDR3 is 14 residues. This clone was observed a few times.

The sequencing input was peripheral blood. The chain links TRBV19 to TRBJ2-5; 8 bases map to TRBD1. The clonotype was recovered from a man aged 55 to 70 with acute or convalescent COVID-19. The CDR3 nucleotides read TGTGCCAGTAGTATCAACAGGGGGCAAGAGACCCAGTACTTC. Translating it yields CASSINRGQETQYF. Full variable domain (remainder filled in from reference TRBV19 and TRBJ2-5): DGGITQSPKYLFRKEGQNVTLSCEQNLNHDAMYWYRQDPGQGLRLIYYSQIVNDFQKGDIAEGYSVSREKKESFPLTVTSAQKNPTAFYLCASSINRGQETQYFGPGTRLLVL.